The 19 T cell receptor beta chains listed next were all sequenced from one sample in a study of T cell repertoires and HLA-DP antigens (dated by TCRdb to the late 2010s). Library prep was done by the immunoSEQ multiplex PCR assay. TCRdb limited this immuneACCESS table to in-frame rearrangements with V and J called. A share of clones is missing; checked studies link under half to unresolved V genes, and the rest is unexplained. Across this sample there are 90,000 to 130,000 clones, with almost 95% seen only once. Jointly, the top ten make up 0.27% of the sample. No antigens are known for them. What was sequenced was CD4+ T cells from PBMCs. These receptors all stem from a woman aged 18-29 years in good health and CMV-seronegative.

The V gene is TRBV27, the J gene TRBJ2-7, with 7 bases identical to TRBD1. CDR3 size: 12 residues. V shed 7 bases and J 6 bases; nucleotides not matched to a gene: 6. Germline V gene lookup returns CDR1 MNHEY and CDR2 SMNVEV (reference sequence). Here the CDR3 DNA reads TGTGCCAGCAAGCGGACAGGCGGCGAGCAGTACGTC. Residues: CASKRTGGEQYV.

The chain is built from TRBV5-8 and TRBJ1-6, with 11 bases lining up with TRBD1. With 2 bases clipped from V and 7 bases from J, the junction kept 5 bases outside the gene matches. CDR1 and CDR2 (germline): SGHTS, YDEGEE. This CDR3 comprises 16 residues. In nucleotides, the CDR3 is TGTGCCAGCAGCTTCCGAGGGGACAGGGGGAATTCACCCCTCCACTTT. Translation: CASSFRGDRGNSPLHF. The full variable domain, in which reference TRBV5-8 and TRBJ1-6 provide the parts outside the CDR3, is EAGVTQSPTHLIKTRGQQATLRCSPISGHTSVYWYQQALGLGLQFLLWYDEGEERNRGNFPPRFSGRQFPNYSSELNVNALELEDSALYLCASSFRGDRGNSPLHFGNGTRLTVT.

V gene TRBV7-2 combines with J gene TRBJ2-4; no definite D call. V was clipped by 0 bases and J by 1 base, with 7 bases between them. This CDR3 comprises 15 residues. CDR1 and CDR2 (germline): SGHTA, FQGNSA. This CDR3 is CASSLAPTAKNIQYF. In DNA form, the CDR3 reads TGTGCCAGCAGCTTAGCGCCGACCGCCAAAAACATTCAGTACTTC.

The rearrangement uses TRBV5-4 and TRBJ1-1; maybe TRBD1 (6 bases). This CDR3 has 16 amino acids. Trimming pared 4 bases from V and 11 bases from J, leaving 27 bases between. Germline V gives CDR1 SGHNT, CDR2 YYREEE (reference sequence). The CDR3 bases are TGTGCCAGCAGCCAAAGGGGGGTGCCTGACTATGCTTCGGCTTTCTTT. Protein sequence: CASSQRGVPDYASAFF.

The CDR3 here is CASSLVSREYNEQFF. DNA of the CDR3: TGTGCCAGCAGCTTAGTCTCCCGGGAGTACAATGAGCAGTTCTTC. The chain is built from TRBV7-8 and TRBJ2-1, with TRBD2 as a possible D gene (6 bases). This CDR3 has 15 residues. Germline V gives CDR1 SGHVS, CDR2 FQNEAQ. Deletions cut 1 base from V and 4 bases from J, with 11 bases between.

This chain's CDR3 is CASSLFGGERTGELFF. The CDR3 nucleotides are TGTGCCAGCAGCTTGTTTGGGGGAGAGCGAACCGGGGAGCTGTTTTTT. V gene TRBV5-6 combines with J gene TRBJ2-2; the D call may be TRBD1 or TRBD2 (5 bases each). This CDR3 has 16 residues. CDR1 and CDR2 (germline): SGHDT, YYEEEE. With 1 base removed from V and 5 bases from J, the gap between germline ends came to 15 bases.

Here the CDR3 DNA reads TGTGCCAGTAGTCGGACAGAAATGTACCAGCATTTT. Translating it yields CASSRTEMYQHF. V usage is TRBV19 and J usage is TRBJ1-5; D perhaps matches TRBD1 (6 bases). CDR1 is LNHDA and CDR2 is SQIVND in the germline V gene (reference sequence). Trimming took 5 bases from V and 12 from J, leaving 14 bases between them. The CDR3 is made up of 12 amino acids.

This clone has a single count. The genes are TRBV4-1 and TRBJ2-1, with 11 bases lining up with TRBD2. This CDR3 is 17 amino acids long. Per germline, CDR1 MGHRA and CDR2 YSYEKL. V lost 0 bases to trimming and J lost 4 bases; unmatched junction nucleotides: 5. The CDR3 is CASSQETSGNLYNEQFF. The CDR3 DNA follows: TGCGCCAGCAGCCAAGAGACTAGCGGGAACCTATACAATGAGCAGTTCTTC.

In this sample, this clone turned up once. This chain uses TRBV7-8 with TRBJ2-5, with a weak D call TRBD2 (5 bases). V was clipped by 0 bases and J by 2 bases, with 13 bases between them. The CDR3 is made up of 16 amino acids. CDR1 and CDR2 (germline): SGHVS, FQNEAQ. The CDR3 region has the DNA TGTGCCAGCAGCTTAGCTAATCCGAGGAGGCAAGAGACCCAGTACTTC. Amino acid sequence: CASSLANPRRQETQYF.

The chain uses TRBV4-3 and TRBJ1-1; TRBD1 might be the D (5 bases). The V end was cut by 0 bases, the J end by 5 bases, with 7 bases between. The CDR3 is 13 residues long. Germline CDR1 and CDR2: LGHNA and YSLEER. CDR3 coding DNA: TGCGCCAGCAGCCAAGATGAGGGGACTGAAGCTTTCTTT. This gives the protein CASSQDEGTEAFF.

The CDR3 loop is CASSPMRVEGETQYF. The CDR3 nucleotides are TGTGCCAGCAGTCCCATGAGGGTAGAGGGGGAGACCCAGTACTTC. The chain employs TRBV27 and TRBJ2-5, with D perhaps being TRBD1 or TRBD2 (5 bases each). V was clipped by 5 bases and J by 5 bases, with 18 bases between them. Looked up from germline, CDR1 is MNHEY and CDR2 is SMNVEV (reference sequence). This CDR3 comprises 15 residues.

The V and J genes are TRBV11-2 and TRBJ1-4, with TRBD1 matching 9 bases. The J segment lost 2 bases and the V segment lost 4 bases, leaving 2 bases of the junction unmatched. Germline CDR1 and CDR2: SGHAT and FQNNGV. This CDR3 comprises 15 residues. The chain's CDR3 is CASSSGQGTNEKLFF. The CDR3 nucleotides are TGTGCCAGCAGCTCGGGACAGGGCACTAATGAAAAACTGTTTTTT.

The chain is built from TRBV10-3 and TRBJ2-7, with 9 bases lining up with TRBD1. V lost 6 bases and J lost 1; bases outside the gene matches: 7. The CDR3 length is 15 residues. Looked up from germline, CDR1 is ENHRY and CDR2 is SYGVKD. Written as DNA, the CDR3 is TGTGCCATCAGGCAACCGGGACAGGGATCCTACGAGCAGTACTTC. It codes for CAIRQPGQGSYEQYF.

The CDR3 loop reads CASSLRLSGGQETQYF. CDR3 sequence (DNA): TGTGCCAGCAGCTTACGGTTGAGCGGGGGGCAAGAGACCCAGTACTTC. The V call is TRBV7-9, the J call TRBJ2-5; 9 bases map to TRBD2. The CDR3 consists of 16 residues. Germline V CDR1 and CDR2: SEHNR, FQNEAQ (reference sequence). V lost 2 bases, J lost 2 bases, and 6 bases stayed unmatched.

J is TRBJ1-4 and V is TRBV20-1; the D is unclear. V shed 3 bases and J shed 8 bases, with 7 bases lying between them. The germline gives CDR1 DFQATT, CDR2 SNEGSKA (reference sequence). The CDR3 covers 11 residues. The DNA of the CDR3 is TGCAGTGCTAGGTTCGGGGAAAAACTGTTTTTT. Protein sequence: CSARFGEKLFF.

This chain links TRBV28 with TRBJ1-5; D gene uncertain. V lost 3 bases, J lost 7 bases, and 7 bases lay in between. This CDR3 comprises 12 residues. Germline-derived CDR1 and CDR2 are MDHEN and SYDVKM. The CDR3 is CASSLSDQPQHF. Written as DNA, the CDR3 is TGTGCCAGCAGTTTGTCGGACCAGCCCCAGCATTTT.

The rearrangement uses TRBV7-3 and TRBJ1-1, with a weak D call TRBD1 (6 bases). CDR3 length: 15 residues. Deletions cut 5 bases from V and 1 base from J, with 14 bases between. The V gene's germline CDR1 is SGHTA and CDR2 FQGTGA. DNA for the CDR3: TGTGCCAGCAGCCCAAGCGGGGGCCCGAACACTGAAGCTTTCTTT. Its translation: CASSPSGGPNTEAFF.

The chain employs TRBV28 and TRBJ1-5; D not resolved. V was clipped by 4 bases and J by 0 bases, with 13 bases between them. This CDR3 contains 16 residues. Germline V CDR1 and CDR2: MDHEN, SYDVKM. The CDR3 DNA is TGTGCCAGCAGTTACACGCGGACCCCTAGCAATCAGCCCCAGCATTTT. Protein: CASSYTRTPSNQPQHF. Combining the CDR3 with reference TRBV28 and TRBJ1-5 gives the whole variable domain DVKVTQSSRYLVKRTGEKVFLECVQDMDHENMFWYRQDPGLGLRLIYFSYDVKMKEKGDIPEGYSVSREKKERFSLILESASTNQTSMYLCASSYTRTPSNQPQHFGDGTRLSIL.

The chain joins TRBV30 to TRBJ1-2; no firm D call. This CDR3 has 16 amino acids. Trimming stripped 5 bases from V and 0 bases from J, with 19 bases between. CDR1 GTSNPN and CDR2 SVGIG come from the germline V gene (reference sequence). This CDR3 is CAWELRGLRANYGYTF. The CDR3 bases are TGTGCCTGGGAATTAAGAGGGCTCCGAGCTAACTATGGCTACACCTTC.